The rows below give T cell receptor beta chains drawn from one sample of a study of regulatory T cells in long-lasting Graves disease. One entry per CDR3 protein results from TCRdb running MiXCR on the multiplex PCR reads. The sample lists approximately 350,000 distinct CDR3 sequences; about 11% were seen once. The same sample was also used in a study of T cells in Graves' hyperthyroidism and ophthalmopathy.

Specimen: peripheral blood mononuclear cells (PBMCs), collected at new diagnosis, from a patient treated with antithyroid drugs. The receptor set was obtained from a young woman with Graves disease. Each CDR3 is given with its conserved first and last residue. Each record gives: V gene, D gene, clone size, J gene, CDR3 DNA, CDR3 protein. The D gene is left open where the match is weak. Expanded clones get a size class; other rows say once, few or many, or leave the size out.

v_gene: TRBV2; d_gene: TRBD2; abundance: -; j_gene: TRBJ2-3; CDR3nt: TGTGCCAGCAGTGTTTTTAGCGGGGGGGCTTTGGATACGCAGTATTTT; CDR3aa: CASSVFSGGALDTQYF
v_gene: TRBV5-1; d_gene: -; abundance: many; j_gene: TRBJ2-2; CDR3nt: TGCGCCAGCAGCTTGGTTGTCCGGGGGCTAAGCGGGGAGCTGTTTTTT; CDR3aa: CASSLVVRGLSGELFF
v_gene: TRBV6-2/TRBV6-3; d_gene: -; abundance: many; j_gene: TRBJ2-4; CDR3nt: -; CDR3aa: CASSFGGGTRVYF
v_gene: TRBV2; d_gene: -; abundance: many; j_gene: TRBJ1-2; CDR3nt: TGTGCCAGCAGTGTGTCAGGGAATGGCTACACCTTC; CDR3aa: CASSVSGNGYTF
v_gene: TRBV20-1; d_gene: -; abundance: -; j_gene: TRBJ1-3; CDR3nt: TGCAGTGCTATGGGAGGAAACACCATATATTTT; CDR3aa: CSAMGGNTIYF
v_gene: TRBV6-1; d_gene: -; abundance: many; j_gene: TRBJ1-2; CDR3nt: TGTGCCAGCAGTAAAAACTATGGCTACACCTTC; CDR3aa: CASSKNYGYTF
v_gene: TRBV19; d_gene: TRBD1; abundance: few; j_gene: TRBJ1-2; CDR3nt: TGTGCCAGTAGTATCACCGGGACAGGGTACGGCTACACCTTC; CDR3aa: CASSITGTGYGYTF
v_gene: TRBV5-1; d_gene: -; abundance: -; j_gene: TRBJ1-1; CDR3nt: TGCGCCAGCAGCTTGTGGGGCGCGGACACTGAAGCTTTCTTT; CDR3aa: CASSLWGADTEAFF
v_gene: TRBV7-3; d_gene: TRBD2; abundance: many; j_gene: TRBJ2-1; CDR3nt: TGTGCCAGCAGCCCCTTGGGGAGTCTAGCGGTACTAACCAGTCAGTTCTTC; CDR3aa: CASSPLGSLAVLTSQFF
v_gene: TRBV4-3; d_gene: -; abundance: -; j_gene: TRBJ2-1; CDR3nt: TGCGCCAGCAGCCAGAGGGGGGGCCGGGACAGGTTAATCGATGAGCAGTTCTTC; CDR3aa: CASSQRGGRDRLIDEQFF
v_gene: TRBV7-6; d_gene: -; abundance: many; j_gene: TRBJ2-5; CDR3nt: TGTGCCAGCAGCTTCAGTGGGAATGCGGAGACCCAGTACTTC; CDR3aa: CASSFSGNAETQYF
v_gene: TRBV2; d_gene: -; abundance: many; j_gene: TRBJ2-2; CDR3nt: TGTGCCAGCAGTGTTCGCAGGGCGAACACCGGGGAGCTGTTTTTT; CDR3aa: CASSVRRANTGELFF
v_gene: TRBV2; d_gene: -; abundance: many; j_gene: TRBJ2-2; CDR3nt: TGTGCCAGCACCCAAGGGGCGGGGCCGAACACCGGGGAGCTGTTTTTT; CDR3aa: CASTQGAGPNTGELFF
v_gene: TRBV29-1; d_gene: -; abundance: few; j_gene: TRBJ1-2; CDR3nt: TGCAGCTTTGGGAACCCCAGGGGCTACACCTTC; CDR3aa: CSFGNPRGYTF
v_gene: TRBV24-1; d_gene: TRBD2; abundance: -; j_gene: TRBJ2-3; CDR3nt: TGTGCCACCAGTGATACGGGAGGGAATACAGATACGCAGTATTTT; CDR3aa: CATSDTGGNTDTQYF
v_gene: TRBV4-2; d_gene: -; abundance: many; j_gene: TRBJ2-5; CDR3nt: TGTGCCAGCAGTTTCGGGGACCTCCCCCAAGAGACCCAGTACTTC; CDR3aa: CASSFGDLPQETQYF
v_gene: TRBV18; d_gene: -; abundance: many; j_gene: TRBJ2-7; CDR3nt: TGTGCCAGCTCACAAGGTGGTAGAAACGAGCAGTACTTC; CDR3aa: CASSQGGRNEQYF
v_gene: TRBV5-4; d_gene: TRBD2; abundance: -; j_gene: TRBJ2-1; CDR3nt: TGTGCCAGCAGCTCCGGGACTAATTACAATGAGCAGTTCTTC; CDR3aa: CASSSGTNYNEQFF
v_gene: TRBV5-4; d_gene: -; abundance: many; j_gene: TRBJ2-1; CDR3nt: TGTGCCAGCAGCACGGACTATTCTGCGGGAATGAATGAGCAGTTCTTC; CDR3aa: CASSTDYSAGMNEQFF
v_gene: TRBV28; d_gene: TRBD2; abundance: many; j_gene: TRBJ2-1; CDR3nt: TGTGCCAGCAGGCGTTTCGGGACTAGTCAGGAGAATGAGCAGTTCTTC; CDR3aa: CASRRFGTSQENEQFF
v_gene: TRBV5-1; d_gene: -; abundance: many; j_gene: TRBJ1-1; CDR3nt: TGCGCCAGCAGCTTGGGGGTGGGGGCGAAGAACACTGAAGCTTTCTTT; CDR3aa: CASSLGVGAKNTEAFF
v_gene: TRBV7-9; d_gene: -; abundance: -; j_gene: TRBJ2-7; CDR3nt: TGTGCCAGCAGCTACCCGTACAGGTTTTCCTACGAGCAGTACTTC; CDR3aa: CASSYPYRFSYEQYF
v_gene: TRBV9; d_gene: -; abundance: few; j_gene: TRBJ1-3; CDR3nt: TGTGCCAGCAGCGTAGGCAGCGGAGGGGGAAACACCATATATTTT; CDR3aa: CASSVGSGGGNTIYF
v_gene: TRBV13; d_gene: -; abundance: many; j_gene: TRBJ1-4; CDR3nt: TGTGCCAGCAGCTTAAATCGGGGAAGCTCGATACCCGGAAAACTGTTTTTT; CDR3aa: CASSLNRGSSIPGKLFF
v_gene: TRBV6-2/TRBV6-3; d_gene: -; abundance: many; j_gene: TRBJ1-5; CDR3nt: TGTGCCAGCAGTTCCCTGCGGGGGCCCCAGCATTTT; CDR3aa: CASSSLRGPQHF
v_gene: TRBV11-2; d_gene: TRBD2; abundance: many; j_gene: TRBJ2-3; CDR3nt: TGTGCCAGCAACTTAGCGGGAGCTAGCACAGATACGCAGTATTTT; CDR3aa: CASNLAGASTDTQYF
v_gene: TRBV6-2/TRBV6-3; d_gene: -; abundance: many; j_gene: TRBJ1-4; CDR3nt: TGTGCCAGCAGACGGACAGCAACTAATGAAAAACTGTTTTTT; CDR3aa: CASRRTATNEKLFF
v_gene: TRBV27; d_gene: -; abundance: many; j_gene: TRBJ2-5; CDR3nt: TGTGCCAGCAGTCGAGGGATAATAAGTGGGACCCAGTACTTC; CDR3aa: CASSRGIISGTQYF
v_gene: TRBV12-3/TRBV12-4; d_gene: -; abundance: few; j_gene: TRBJ1-4; CDR3nt: TGTGCCAGCAGTTTGTGGGGGAAAGGCCGGCGAAAACTGTTTTTT; CDR3aa: CASSLWGKGRRKLFF
v_gene: TRBV29-1; d_gene: TRBD1; abundance: many; j_gene: TRBJ2-7; CDR3nt: TGCAGCGGGGGGACAGGGGCCTACGAGCAGTACTTC; CDR3aa: CSGGTGAYEQYF